These T cell receptor beta chains were read from a single sample in a study of cytomegalovirus exposure and HLA in healthy donors. TCRdb keeps only in-frame clones here, not all; method: immunoSEQ multiplex PCR. Among approximately 150,000 clones listed, roughly 77% were seen once. The sequenced sample consisted of PBMCs. The receptors here all came from a man aged 18-30 years in good health and CMV-seropositive. Both conserved end residues are part of each CDR3. D genes are given only for firm matches. Expanded clones get a size class; other rows say once, few or many, or leave the size out.

v_call	clone_size	d_call	j_call	cdr3_nt	cdr3_aa
TRBV6-5	NA	TRBD1	TRBJ1-5	TGTGCCAGCAGTTACCGGACAGGGACCCAGCCCCAGCATTTT	CASSYRTGTQPQHF
TRBV6-6	NA	TRBD2	TRBJ2-7	TGTGCCAGCAGTTACAGGCAGGGACTAGCGGGTCACGAGCAGTACTTC	CASSYRQGLAGHEQYF
TRBV9	NA	NA	TRBJ1-2	TGTGCCAGCAGCGTGTCCGGGGAGCACTATGGCTACACCTTC	CASSVSGEHYGYTF
TRBV13	NA	TRBD1	TRBJ2-2	TGTGCCAGCAGCCGCAGTAGACAGGGCGCGAGAACCGGGGAGCTGTTTTTT	CASSRSRQGARTGELFF
TRBV28	once	NA	TRBJ1-1	TGTGCCAGCAGTCTCCAGAAGGAAGCTTTCTTT	CASSLQKEAFF
TRBV28	few	NA	TRBJ2-5	TGTGCCAGCAGTTCCCGTGGACAGAAGTACCAAGAGACCCAGTACTTC	CASSSRGQKYQETQYF
TRBV23-1	NA	NA	TRBJ2-3	TGCGCCAGCAGGGGGCAGGATACGCAGTATTTT	CASRGQDTQYF
TRBV4-1	NA	TRBD2	TRBJ2-1	TGCGCCAGCAGCCACCGGACTAGCCTTTACAATGAGCAGTTCTTC	CASSHRTSLYNEQFF
TRBV27	NA	NA	TRBJ2-7	TGTGCCAGCAGTCCTCGCCCAACCTACGGGCAGTACTTC	CASSPRPTYGQYF
TRBV7-9	few	NA	TRBJ1-5	TGTGCCAGCAGCTTAGTTGGGGGGAATCAGCCCCAGCATTTT	CASSLVGGNQPQHF
TRBV30	few	TRBD2	TRBJ2-1	TGTGCCTGGAGTGTACTGGGGACTAGCGGGACGGGTGAGCAGTTCTTC	CAWSVLGTSGTGEQFF
TRBV2	NA	TRBD1	TRBJ2-2	TGTGCCGGCCGGACAGGGGTGAACACCGGGGAGCTGTTTTTT	CAGRTGVNTGELFF
TRBV19	few	NA	TRBJ2-5	TGTGCCAGTAGTATAGATCTTTTCGGAACTAGCCGTAAAGAGACCCAGTACTTC	CASSIDLFGTSRKETQYF
TRBV2	NA	TRBD2	TRBJ2-7	TGTGCCAGCCTGGGACTAGCGGGAGTTTCGGGATACGAGCAGTACTTC	CASLGLAGVSGYEQYF
TRBV11-3	NA	TRBD1	TRBJ2-3	TGTGCCAGCAGCTACGACAGGGTTTCAGATACGCAGTATTTT	CASSYDRVSDTQYF
TRBV10-3	once	NA	TRBJ2-1	TGTGCCACGGGAGAGGGGCAAAAGACTGAGCAGTTCTTC	CATGEGQKTEQFF